This TCR beta chain was profiled in a study of blood T cell repertoires in COVID-19. In the study overall: Sources were T cells, B-cell-depleted T cells, or PBMCs; the material itself was cDNA or gDNA.

Which cohort a participant joined came from the clinical history participants gave. Germline loops: CDR1 SGHAT, CDR2 FQNNGV. Trimming took 2 bases from V and 2 from J; bases not matched to a gene: 5. CDR3 size: 15 residues. TCRdb keeps only in-frame clones here, not all; method: immunoSEQ multiplex PCR. The sample carries about 370,000 clones, 75% to 90% recorded once. The chain is built from TRBV11-2 and TRBJ2-5, with 7 bases lining up with TRBD1. The TCR was taken from a man between 18 and 35 years old who had recovered from COVID-19. The sequenced material came from PBMCs or T cells enriched from blood (not recorded which). Here the CDR3 DNA reads TGTGCCAGCAGCTTACTAACAGGGGTACAAGAGACCCAGTACTTC. It is translated as CASSLLTGVQETQYF.